This T cell receptor beta chain was identified during a study of T cells in Graves' hyperthyroidism and ophthalmopathy. Broader study findings: Before onset, ophthalmopathy was predicted by the model a median around 6 months earlier.

The CDR3 length is 18 residues. CDR1 and CDR2 (germline): SEHNR, FQNEAQ (reference sequence). Trimming removed 5 bases at V and 0 bases at J, with 19 bases between. This clonotype was seen a handful of times. What it binds is not known. Graves' hyperthyroidism without ophthalmopathy progression within 18 months was termed stable. Out of 10 ml of fresh peripheral blood came the PBMCs. Amplified TCR beta CDR3 regions came from RNA transcripts. Carried out on the TCR CDR3, a first-round RT-PCR used the HTBI primer set. TCRdb used MiXCR to reprocess the multiplex PCR reads, holding one entry per CDR3 protein. The sample lists over 700,000 distinct CDR3 sequences, over 35% occurring once.

This rearrangement joins TRBV7-9 to TRBJ2-2; maybe TRBD1 (5 bases). Input material: blood. The TCR originated in a man aged 18 to 35 with Graves' hyperthyroidism. The CDR3 DNA reads as TGTGCCAGCAGCCTCTTCTTCGTGGCGACAGCGAACACCGGGGAGCTGTTTTTT. Translation: CASSLFFVATANTGELFF.